The 21 T cell receptor beta chains below were found in one sample sequenced in a study of technical replicates of blood from several donors. Profiled with immunoSEQ multiplex PCR; TCRdb holds only in-frame clones, not every one. The sample carries tens of thousands of clones, about 91% recorded once. Sequenced: T cells isolated from PBMCs. The origin of the receptors is a human donor in good health.

The gene calls are TRBV27 and TRBJ2-5; 7 positions match TRBD2. Germline CDR1 is MNHEY and CDR2 is SMNVEV (reference sequence). CDR3 length: 15 amino acids. J gave up 2 bases and V 2 bases, and 5 bases lay outside the gene matches. The CDR3 is CASSLRLAAQETQYF. The CDR3 bases are TGTGCCAGCAGTTTACGTCTAGCGGCTCAAGAGACCCAGTACTTC.

The rearrangement joins TRBV30 to TRBJ2-3; D is unresolved. CDR3 length: 16 amino acids. Germline lookup yields CDR1 GTSNPN and CDR2 SVGIG (reference sequence). The V end lost 3 bases, the J end lost 2 bases, and 18 bases lay between the germline ends. The DNA of the CDR3 is TGTGCCTGGAGCTCCGGGTTGGCTGGAAACACAGATACGCAGTATTTT. This encodes CAWSSGLAGNTDTQYF.

The gene calls are TRBV7-9 and TRBJ2-6; D uncertain. With 6 bases removed from V and 6 bases from J, the gap between germline ends came to 9 bases. The CDR3 runs 13 residues. CDR1 is SEHNR, CDR2 FQNEAQ, per germline (reference sequence). Written as DNA, the CDR3 is TGTGCCAGCAGACCCCACTTGGCCAACGTCCTGACTTTC. This sequence encodes CASRPHLANVLTF.

The J gene is TRBJ2-7, the V gene TRBV14; perhaps TRBD2 as D (6 bases). Per the germline V gene, CDR1 is SGHDN and CDR2 is FVKESK. This CDR3 contains 15 residues. The ends were cut back, 1 base at V and 3 bases at J, with 13 bases in the middle. The CDR3 region has the DNA TGTGCCAGCAGCCAAGTCCCGGGACTCCACTACGAGCAGTACTTC. Protein product: CASSQVPGLHYEQYF.

V gene TRBV5-1 combines with J gene TRBJ2-7, with a tentative D call TRBD1 (5 bases). This CDR3 spans 15 amino acids. V was clipped by 4 bases and J by 9 bases, with 23 bases between them. Germline CDR1 and CDR2: SGHRS and YFSETQ. The CDR3 DNA sequence: TGCGCCAGCAGCCAAAAACTTGGACAATCGCCGGTGCAGTACTTC. It encodes CASSQKLGQSPVQYF.

The chain couples TRBV6-6 to TRBJ2-3; a weak D match, TRBD2 (6 bases). The CDR3 runs 15 residues. Germline V gives CDR1 MNHNY, CDR2 SVGAGI (reference sequence). Trimming took 5 bases from V and 1 from J, leaving 13 bases between them. In nucleotides, the CDR3 is TGTGCCAGCAGTCCATCGACTAGAGGCACAGATACGCAGTATTTT. Translated, it gives CASSPSTRGTDTQYF.

This rearrangement joins TRBV28 to TRBJ1-4, with TRBD1 identical over 7 bases. The V and J ends lost 7 bases and 4 bases, in that order; junction bases with no gene match: 12. The CDR3 is made up of 16 amino acids. Per the germline V gene, CDR1 is MDHEN and CDR2 is SYDVKM. The CDR3 region has the DNA TGTGCCAGCACAGGTAGATCCGGGACAGTTAATGAAAAACTGTTTTTT. This translates into CASTGRSGTVNEKLFF.

The genes are TRBV11-1 and TRBJ1-1; D is possibly TRBD1 (5 bases). This CDR3 is built from 16 residues. V was shortened by 3 bases and J by 7 bases, with 21 bases between the two germline ends. Germline assignment: CDR1 SGHAT and CDR2 FQDESV (reference sequence). CDR3 DNA: TGTGCCAGCAGCTTTCGGCCGGGACTGGGGTCGATTGAAGCTTTCTTT. It translates to CASSFRPGLGSIEAFF. The complete variable domain, with remaining parts taken from reference TRBV11-1 and TRBJ1-1, reads EAEVAQSPRYKITEKSQAVAFWCDPISGHATLYWYRQILGQGPELLVQFQDESVVDDSQLPKDRFSAERLKGVDSTLKIQPAELGDSAMYLCASSFRPGLGSIEAFFGQGTRLTVV.

The rearrangement joins TRBV4-1 to TRBJ2-3, with 8 positions matching TRBD1. The CDR3 loop spans 16 amino acids. After removal of 1 base from V and 5 bases from J, the junction contained 8 bases not matched to a gene. Germline CDR1 and CDR2: MGHRA and YSYEKL. The CDR3 protein is CASSQARAGGGDTQYF. CDR3 DNA: TGCGCCAGCAGCCAAGCAAGGGCAGGGGGCGGAGATACGCAGTATTTT.

V gene TRBV5-5 combines with J gene TRBJ2-3; the D gene is possibly TRBD2 (6 bases). CDR3 length: 14 residues. CDR1 is SGHKS and CDR2 is YYEKEE in the germline V gene (reference sequence). V lost 2 bases to trimming and J lost 2 bases, with 9 bases between them. CDR3 coding DNA: TGTGCCAGCAGCTTTAGCGGCACCACAGATACGCAGTATTTT. This gives the protein CASSFSGTTDTQYF. The variable domain in full, with the rest retrieved from reference TRBV5-5 and TRBJ2-3, is DAGVTQSPTHLIKTRGQQVTLRCSPISGHKSVSWYQQVLGQGPQFIFQYYEKEERGRGNFPDRFSARQFPNYSSELNVNALLLGDSALYLCASSFSGTTDTQYFGPGTRLTVL.

The chain joins TRBV6-5 to TRBJ1-3; TRBD1 matches at 7 bases. The CDR3 runs 15 residues. Germline CDR1 and CDR2: MNHEY and SVGAGI. V was clipped by 4 bases and J by 0 bases; unmatched bases: 3. The CDR3 here is CASSWDSASGNTIYF. CDR3 nucleotides: TGTGCCAGCAGTTGGGACAGCGCCTCTGGAAACACCATATATTTT.

The genes are TRBV27 and TRBJ1-1, with 11 bases fitting TRBD1. In germline, CDR1 is MNHEY, CDR2 SMNVEV (reference sequence). J lost 4 bases, V lost 6 bases, and 7 bases had no gene match. The CDR3 totals 15 residues. CDR3 coding DNA: TGTGCCAGCAGCACCGGGACAGGGGGTATCACTGAAGCTTTCTTT. It translates to CASSTGTGGITEAFF.

The rearrangement uses TRBV29-1 and TRBJ2-7, with D maybe TRBD2 (5 bases). Trimming shortened V by 4 bases and J by 7 bases, and 23 bases separated the two germline ends. This CDR3 is built from 15 residues. Looked up from germline, CDR1 is SQVTM and CDR2 is ANQGSEA. This CDR3 reads CSVGPRGRGRTEQYF. CDR3 DNA sequence: TGCAGCGTTGGCCCACGAGGGCGCGGGCGCACGGAGCAGTACTTC.

The CDR3 loop is CASSEPTDIKEQYF. CDR3 coding DNA: TGTGCCAGCAGTGAACCGACAGATATTAAAGAGCAGTACTTC. J is TRBJ2-7 and V is TRBV6-1; the D gene is possibly TRBD1 (5 bases). Between the trimmed V and J ends, which lost 2 bases and 7 bases, there was a span of 15 bases. The CDR3 extends over 14 amino acids. Germline loops: CDR1 MNHNS, CDR2 SASEGT.

The rearrangement uses TRBV19 and TRBJ2-1, with 8 bases fitting TRBD2. V lost 8 bases to trimming and J lost 2 bases; unmatched junction nucleotides: 11. The CDR3 spans 16 residues. Germline CDR1 reads LNHDA; CDR2 reads SQIVND (reference sequence). CDR3 bases: TGTGCCAGTCACAGAAGCGGGAGCTTGACCTACAATGAGCAGTTCTTC. It codes for CASHRSGSLTYNEQFF. Full variable domain (remainder filled in from reference TRBV19 and TRBJ2-1): DGGITQSPKYLFRKEGQNVTLSCEQNLNHDAMYWYRQDPGQGLRLIYYSQIVNDFQKGDIAEGYSVSREKKESFPLTVTSAQKNPTAFYLCASHRSGSLTYNEQFFGPGTRLTVL.

The chain links TRBV28 to TRBJ1-5, with no clear D. CDR1 and CDR2 from the germline V gene are MDHEN and SYDVKM. The CDR3 sequence is 11 residues long. Trimming removed 3 bases from V and 7 bases from J, with 4 bases in between. CDR3 residues: CASSFRQPQHF. CDR3 bases: TGTGCCAGCAGTTTTCGGCAGCCCCAGCATTTT.

This rearrangement joins TRBV18 to TRBJ1-1, with D uncertain. This CDR3 spans 14 amino acids. Germline CDR1 KGHSH, CDR2 LQKENI. The V end was cut by 3 bases, the J end by 0 bases, with 8 bases between. In DNA form, the CDR3 reads TGTGCCAGCTCACCTTTAGAATTGAACACTGAAGCTTTCTTT. It codes for CASSPLELNTEAFF.

The rearrangement links TRBV10-2 to TRBJ2-7, with a weak D call TRBD1 (7 bases). The CDR3 contains 14 residues. Germline V lookup: CDR1 WSHSY, CDR2 SAAADI. Trimming removed 2 bases from V and 3 bases from J, with 11 bases in between. The CDR3 loop is CASSEGRDSYEQYF. DNA of the CDR3: TGCGCCAGCAGTGAGGGGCGGGACAGCTACGAGCAGTACTTC.

This clone was found a few times. This chain links TRBV28 with TRBJ2-6; a weak D match, TRBD2 (6 bases). The V gene lost 3 bases and the J gene lost 0 bases, with 21 bases spanning the gap. CDR1 MDHEN and CDR2 SYDVKM come from the germline V gene. The CDR3 spans 20 residues. The CDR3 bases are TGTGCCAGCAGTTTTGGGGCGGGGTATAATCTCTTCTCTGGGGCCAACGTCCTGACTTTC. Protein: CASSFGAGYNLFSGANVLTF.

This rearrangement joins TRBV4-1 to TRBJ2-1; 12 bases match TRBD2. The CDR3 consists of 21 residues. Germline CDR1 MGHRA, CDR2 YSYEKL. With V trimmed by 1 base and J by 1 base, 14 bases remained unmatched. CDR3 bases: TGCGCCAGCAGCCAAGGGGGGGCTAGCGGGAGGGAGATTGCTTCCTACAATGAGCAGTTCTTC. It translates to CASSQGGASGREIASYNEQFF.

This rearrangement joins TRBV5-1 to TRBJ1-1; the match to TRBD1 covers 9 bases. CDR1 SGHRS and CDR2 YFSETQ come from the germline V gene. This CDR3 has 16 residues. The J segment lost 0 bases and the V segment lost 0 bases, leaving 3 bases of the junction unmatched. CDR3 sequence (DNA): TGCGCCAGCAGCTTGGGACGACAGGGGGTGAACACTGAAGCTTTCTTT. Protein: CASSLGRQGVNTEAFF.